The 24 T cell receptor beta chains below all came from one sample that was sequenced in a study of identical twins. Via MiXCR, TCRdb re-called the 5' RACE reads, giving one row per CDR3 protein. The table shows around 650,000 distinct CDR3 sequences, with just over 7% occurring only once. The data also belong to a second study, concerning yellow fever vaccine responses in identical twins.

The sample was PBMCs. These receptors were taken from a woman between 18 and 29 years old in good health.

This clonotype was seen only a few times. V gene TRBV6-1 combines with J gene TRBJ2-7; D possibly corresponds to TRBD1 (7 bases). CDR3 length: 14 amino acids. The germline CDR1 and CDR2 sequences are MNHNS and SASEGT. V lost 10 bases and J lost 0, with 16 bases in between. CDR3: CATSPGDSSYEQYV. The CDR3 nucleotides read TGTGCCACGTCCCCGGGGGACAGCTCCTACGAGCAGTACGTC.

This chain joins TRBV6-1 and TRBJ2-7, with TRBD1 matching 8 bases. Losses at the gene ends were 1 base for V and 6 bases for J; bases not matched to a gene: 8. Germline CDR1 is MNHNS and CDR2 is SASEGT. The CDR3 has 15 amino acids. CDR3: CASSEVGTGVGEQYV. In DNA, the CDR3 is TGTGCCAGCAGTGAAGTGGGGACAGGAGTCGGCGAGCAGTACGTC.

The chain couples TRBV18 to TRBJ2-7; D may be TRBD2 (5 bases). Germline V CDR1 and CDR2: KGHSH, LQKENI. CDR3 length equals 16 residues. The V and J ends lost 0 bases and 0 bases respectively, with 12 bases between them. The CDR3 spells CASSPPKGSDSYEQYF. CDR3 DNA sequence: TGTGCCAGCTCACCACCTAAGGGTAGCGACTCCTACGAGCAGTACTTC.

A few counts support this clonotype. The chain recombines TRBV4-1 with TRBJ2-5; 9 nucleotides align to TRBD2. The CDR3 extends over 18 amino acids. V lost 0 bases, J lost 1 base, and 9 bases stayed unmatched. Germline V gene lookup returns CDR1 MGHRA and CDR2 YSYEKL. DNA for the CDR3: TGCGCCAGCAGCCAAGACGGGTGGGGTAGCGGGAGCCAAGAGACCCAGTACTTC. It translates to CASSQDGWGSGSQETQYF.

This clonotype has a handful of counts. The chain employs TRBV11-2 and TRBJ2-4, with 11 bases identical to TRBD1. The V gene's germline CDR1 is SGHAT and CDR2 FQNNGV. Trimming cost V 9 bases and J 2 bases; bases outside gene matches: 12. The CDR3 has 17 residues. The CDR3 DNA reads TGTGCCAGGTGGGGGACAGGGGGTTTGGTGACCAAAAACATTCAGTACTTC. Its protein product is CARWGTGGLVTKNIQYF.

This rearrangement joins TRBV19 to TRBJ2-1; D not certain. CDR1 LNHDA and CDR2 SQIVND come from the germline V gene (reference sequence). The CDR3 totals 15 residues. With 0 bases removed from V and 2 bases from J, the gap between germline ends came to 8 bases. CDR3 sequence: CASSIDRSAYNEQFF. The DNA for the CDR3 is TGTGCCAGTAGTATAGATCGGTCAGCCTACAATGAGCAGTTCTTC. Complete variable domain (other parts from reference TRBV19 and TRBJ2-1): DGGITQSPKYLFRKEGQNVTLSCEQNLNHDAMYWYRQDPGQGLRLIYYSQIVNDFQKGDIAEGYSVSREKKESFPLTVTSAQKNPTAFYLCASSIDRSAYNEQFFGPGTRLTVL.

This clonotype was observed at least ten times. The CDR3 loop reads CASSYKPQGNTIYF. CDR3 nucleotides: TGTGCCAGCAGTTACAAGCCTCAGGGAAACACCATATATTTT. V gene TRBV6-5 combines with J gene TRBJ1-3; D is undetermined. The germline V gene has CDR1 MNHEY and CDR2 SVGAGI. Trimming shortened V by 2 bases and J by 4 bases, and 9 bases separated the two germline ends. This CDR3 is 14 amino acids long.

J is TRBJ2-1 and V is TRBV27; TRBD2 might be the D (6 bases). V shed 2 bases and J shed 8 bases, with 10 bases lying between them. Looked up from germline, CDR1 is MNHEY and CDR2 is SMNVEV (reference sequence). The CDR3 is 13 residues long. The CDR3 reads CASSLTSLDEQFF. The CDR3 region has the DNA TGTGCCAGCAGTTTAACTAGCTTGGATGAGCAGTTCTTC.

The CDR3 here is CASSQGRERVDGYTF. The CDR3 DNA follows: TGTGCCAGCAGCCAAGGCAGGGAGCGAGTGGATGGCTACACCTTC. This chain links TRBV4-2 with TRBJ1-2, with TRBD1 as a possible D gene (5 bases). V was pared by 1 base and J by 6 bases, with 15 bases between. Germline V gene data show CDR1 as LGHNA and CDR2 as YNFKEQ. The length of the CDR3 is 15 residues.

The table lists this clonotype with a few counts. The CDR3 here is CASSPIASGLYNEQFF. DNA for the CDR3: TGTGCCAGCAGTCCTATTGCTAGCGGGCTTTACAATGAGCAGTTCTTC. The J gene is TRBJ2-1, the V gene TRBV28, with 8 bases aligning to TRBD2. Germline lookup yields CDR1 MDHEN and CDR2 SYDVKM. J was trimmed by 4 bases and V by 5 bases; bases with no gene match: 10. This CDR3 has 16 residues.

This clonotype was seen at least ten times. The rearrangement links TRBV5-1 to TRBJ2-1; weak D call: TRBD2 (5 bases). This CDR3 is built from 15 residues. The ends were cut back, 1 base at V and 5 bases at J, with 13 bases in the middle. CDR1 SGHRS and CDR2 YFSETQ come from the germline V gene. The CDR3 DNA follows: TGCGCCAGCAGCTTGCGAGGGAATAGAGACAATGAGCAGTTCTTC. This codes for CASSLRGNRDNEQFF.

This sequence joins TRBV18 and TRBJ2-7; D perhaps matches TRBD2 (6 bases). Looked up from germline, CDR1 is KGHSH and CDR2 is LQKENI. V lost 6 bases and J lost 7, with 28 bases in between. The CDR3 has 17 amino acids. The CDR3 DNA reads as TGTGCCAGCTCTCCCCTCCCAGCTGTAGCGGACCCGGGGGAGCAGTACTTC. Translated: CASSPLPAVADPGEQYF. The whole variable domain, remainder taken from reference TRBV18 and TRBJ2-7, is NAGVMQNPRHLVRRRGQEARLRCSPMKGHSHVYWYRQLPEEGLKFMVYLQKENIIDESGMPKERFSAEFPKEGPSILRIQQVVRGDSAAYFCASSPLPAVADPGEQYFGPGTRLTVT.

The chain's CDR3 is CASRSRPDREDYTGELFF. Here the CDR3 DNA reads TGTGCAAGTCGCTCAAGACCAGACAGGGAGGATTACACCGGGGAGCTGTTTTTT. This rearrangement joins TRBV12-2 to TRBJ2-2; TRBD1 reflects the table's D call only, with no check against the DNA. TRBV12-2 is designated a pseudogene. The CDR3 is 18 amino acids.

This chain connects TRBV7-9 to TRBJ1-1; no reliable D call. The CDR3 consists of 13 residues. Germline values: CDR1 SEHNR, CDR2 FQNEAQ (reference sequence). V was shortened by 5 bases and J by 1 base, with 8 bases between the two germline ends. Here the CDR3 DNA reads TGTGCCAGCAGCCCTCCGACGAACACTGAAGCTTTCTTT. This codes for CASSPPTNTEAFF.

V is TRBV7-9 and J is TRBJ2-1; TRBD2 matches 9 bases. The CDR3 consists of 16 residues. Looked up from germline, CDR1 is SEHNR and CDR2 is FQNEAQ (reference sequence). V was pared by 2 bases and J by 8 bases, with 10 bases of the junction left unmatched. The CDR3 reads CASSLRPGLALHEQFF. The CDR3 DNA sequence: TGTGCCAGCAGCTTAAGGCCGGGACTAGCCCTACATGAGCAGTTCTTC.

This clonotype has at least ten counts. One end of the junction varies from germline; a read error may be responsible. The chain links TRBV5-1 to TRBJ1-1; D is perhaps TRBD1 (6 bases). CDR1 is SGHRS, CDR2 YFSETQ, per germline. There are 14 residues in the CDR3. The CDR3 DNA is TGCGCCAGCAGCTTGGCCCAGGGGAACGCTGAAGCTTTCTTT. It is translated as CASSLAQGNAEAFF.

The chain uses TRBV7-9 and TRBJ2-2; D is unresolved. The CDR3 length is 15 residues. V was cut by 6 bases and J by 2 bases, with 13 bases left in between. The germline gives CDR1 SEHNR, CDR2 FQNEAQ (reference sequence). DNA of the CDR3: TGTGCCAGCAGTCAGGCCCTGGTAAACACCGGGGAGCTGTTTTTT. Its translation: CASSQALVNTGELFF. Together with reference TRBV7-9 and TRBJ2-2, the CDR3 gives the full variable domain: DTGVSQNPRHKITKRGQNVTFRCDPISEHNRLYWYRQTLGQGPEFLTYFQNEAQLEKSRLLSDRFSAERPKGSFSTLEIQRTEQGDSAMYLCASSQALVNTGELFFGEGSRLTVL.

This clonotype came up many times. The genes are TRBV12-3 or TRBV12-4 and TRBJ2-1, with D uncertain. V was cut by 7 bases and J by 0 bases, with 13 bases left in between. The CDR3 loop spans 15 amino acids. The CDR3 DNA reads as TGTGCCAGCACCCTCGGGCGGAGCTCCTACAATGAGCAGTTCTTC. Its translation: CASTLGRSSYNEQFF.

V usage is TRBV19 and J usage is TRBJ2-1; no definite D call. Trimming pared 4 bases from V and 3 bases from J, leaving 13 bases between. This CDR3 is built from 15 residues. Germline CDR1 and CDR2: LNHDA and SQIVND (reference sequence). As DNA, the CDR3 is TGTGCCAGTAGTAGGTGGGCCCTCGGCTACAATGAGCAGTTCTTC. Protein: CASSRWALGYNEQFF.

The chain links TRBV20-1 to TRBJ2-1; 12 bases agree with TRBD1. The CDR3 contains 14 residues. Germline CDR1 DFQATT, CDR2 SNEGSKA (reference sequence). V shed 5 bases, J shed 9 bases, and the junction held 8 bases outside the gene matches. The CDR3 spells CSALRDRGPSEQFF. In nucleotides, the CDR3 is TGCAGTGCTCTCCGGGACAGGGGGCCTAGTGAGCAGTTCTTC.

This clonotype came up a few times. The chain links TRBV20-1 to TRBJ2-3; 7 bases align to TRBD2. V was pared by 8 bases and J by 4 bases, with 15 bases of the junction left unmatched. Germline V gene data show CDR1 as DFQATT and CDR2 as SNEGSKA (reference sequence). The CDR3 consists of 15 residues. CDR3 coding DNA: TGCAGTCCGGTCCCACTAACTAGCGTTGCAGATACGCAGTATTTT. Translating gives CSPVPLTSVADTQYF.

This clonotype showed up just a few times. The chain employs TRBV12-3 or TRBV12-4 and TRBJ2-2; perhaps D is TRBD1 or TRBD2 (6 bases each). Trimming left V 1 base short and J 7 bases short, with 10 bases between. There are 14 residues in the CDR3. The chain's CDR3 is CASSLGGANGELFF. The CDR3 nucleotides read TGTGCCAGCAGTTTAGGGGGGGCTAACGGGGAGCTGTTTTTT.

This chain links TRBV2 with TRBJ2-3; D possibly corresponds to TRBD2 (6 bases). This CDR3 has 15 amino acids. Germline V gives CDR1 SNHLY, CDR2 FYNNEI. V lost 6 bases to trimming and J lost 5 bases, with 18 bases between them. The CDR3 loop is CASRGKSGSIDTQYF. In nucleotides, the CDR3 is TGTGCCAGCAGGGGGAAAAGCGGGTCAATAGATACGCAGTATTTT.

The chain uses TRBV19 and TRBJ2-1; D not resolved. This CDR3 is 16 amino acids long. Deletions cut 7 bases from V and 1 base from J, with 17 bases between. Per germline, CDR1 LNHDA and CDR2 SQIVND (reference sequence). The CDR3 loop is CASKRSAKQSYNEQFF. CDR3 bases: TGTGCCAGTAAAAGGTCGGCTAAACAATCCTACAATGAGCAGTTCTTC.